The 26 T cell receptor beta chains reported below all come from one sample, sequenced in a study of blood T cell repertoires in COVID-19. TCRdb's table, derived via immunoSEQ multiplex PCR, lists solely in-frame clones and lacks some. The table shows 200,000 or so clones, with 80% to 90% occurring only once. Sequenced sample: peripheral blood. These receptor sequences come from a man of 80 years or more with acute or convalescent COVID-19.

The chain combines TRBV24-1 with TRBJ2-1; 8 bases align to TRBD1. The J segment lost 8 bases and the V segment lost 4 bases, leaving 9 bases of the junction unmatched. Germline V lookup: CDR1 KGHDR, CDR2 SFDVKD. The CDR3 extends over 15 amino acids. CDR3 in DNA: TGTGCCACCAGTGACTACACTGACAGGGGCTATGAGCAGTTCTTC. It is translated as CATSDYTDRGYEQFF.

This rearrangement joins TRBV7-9 to TRBJ2-1; 8 bases are a match to TRBD1. This CDR3 is built from 15 residues. The V and J ends lost 2 bases and 8 bases, in that order; junction bases with no gene match: 8. Germline V CDR1 and CDR2: SEHNR, FQNEAQ (reference sequence). CDR3 sequence (DNA): TGTGCCAGCAGCTTATCCCAGGGGGCGCGGGATGAGCAGTTCTTC. Translating it yields CASSLSQGARDEQFF.

This clone was observed a single time. This CDR3 reads CSARGGHGAFF. CDR3 nucleotides: TGCAGTGCTAGGGGAGGGCACGGGGCTTTCTTT. The V and J genes are TRBV20-1 and TRBJ1-1; D not resolved. V shed 3 bases and J shed 11 bases, with 13 bases lying between them. CDR3 length: 11 residues. Germline CDR1 reads DFQATT; CDR2 reads SNEGSKA (reference sequence).

The rearrangement joins TRBV14 to TRBJ2-7, with D possibly matching TRBD2 (5 bases). Looked up from germline, CDR1 is SGHDN and CDR2 is FVKESK. V dropped 6 bases and J dropped 3 bases, with 15 bases sitting between them. The CDR3 is 14 amino acids. In nucleotides, the CDR3 is TGTGCCAGCAGTCGGGATACATCAATCTACGAGCAGTACTTC. Its protein product is CASSRDTSIYEQYF.

CDR3 in amino acids: CAWSDDYPRETQYF. The CDR3 nucleotides are TGTGCCTGGAGTGACGACTACCCGAGGGAGACCCAGTACTTC. The V gene is TRBV30, the J gene TRBJ2-5, with TRBD2 as a possible D gene (5 bases). The CDR3 has 14 amino acids. Germline CDR1 and CDR2: GTSNPN and SVGIG (reference sequence). The ends were cut back, 1 base at V and 5 bases at J, with 14 bases in the middle.

This chain joins TRBV19 and TRBJ2-3, with a weak D call TRBD2 (5 bases). Germline values: CDR1 LNHDA, CDR2 SQIVND (reference sequence). With 5 bases removed from V and 4 bases from J, the gap between germline ends came to 19 bases. The CDR3 spans 16 residues. The CDR3 region has the DNA TGTGCCAGTAGTCTGGACTCTAAATCCCTCCCAGATACGCAGTATTTT. Translation: CASSLDSKSLPDTQYF.

The chain couples TRBV19 to TRBJ2-5, with TRBD1 identical over 9 bases. V shed 5 bases and J 5 bases; nucleotides not matched to a gene: 6. CDR1 LNHDA and CDR2 SQIVND come from the germline V gene (reference sequence). This CDR3 contains 14 residues. CDR3 sequence reads: CASSSRTGVETQYF. The CDR3 bases are TGTGCCAGTAGTTCCAGGACAGGGGTGGAGACCCAGTACTTC.

The chain carries TRBV10-3 and TRBJ2-1; TRBD2 agrees at 7 bases. V lost 6 bases, J lost 5 bases, and 1 base stayed unmatched. The CDR3 has 12 residues. Germline V CDR1 and CDR2: ENHRY, SYGVKD. The CDR3, as DNA: TGTGCCATCAGCCGGGGGGACAATGAGCAGTTCTTC. Protein product: CAISRGDNEQFF.

The chain is built from TRBV5-8 and TRBJ1-4, with 10 bases fitting TRBD1. The CDR3 contains 15 residues. V was clipped by 4 bases and J by 5 bases; unmatched bases: 5. In germline, CDR1 is SGHTS, CDR2 YDEGEE. The CDR3 bases are TGTGCCAGCAGCCAAATGGGACAGGGGAATGAAAAACTGTTTTTT. Protein product: CASSQMGQGNEKLFF.

The rearrangement joins TRBV6-5 to TRBJ2-2; TRBD1 might be the D (6 bases). The CDR3 contains 13 residues. Between the trimmed V and J ends, which lost 6 bases and 2 bases, there was a span of 7 bases. Per the germline V gene, CDR1 is MNHEY and CDR2 is SVGAGI. The CDR3 sequence is CASRDRNTGELFF. The CDR3 DNA follows: TGTGCCAGCAGGGACAGAAACACCGGGGAGCTGTTTTTT.

CDR3 loop: CASSLDRYDTVHNSPLHF. CDR3 sequence (DNA): TGCGCCAGCAGCTTGGACCGCTACGACACGGTCCATAATTCACCCCTCCACTTT. This chain uses TRBV5-1 with TRBJ1-6; D remains unclear. The CDR3 contains 18 residues. Germline assignment: CDR1 SGHRS and CDR2 YFSETQ. Trimming took off 0 bases at V and 5 bases at J, with 18 bases between the two ends. Variable domain in full (rest from reference TRBV5-1 and TRBJ1-6): KAGVTQTPRYLIKTRGQQVTLSCSPISGHRSVSWYQQTPGQGLQFLFEYFSETQRNKGNFPGRFSGRQFSNSRSEMNVSTLELGDSALYLCASSLDRYDTVHNSPLHFGNGTRLTVT.

The rearrangement joins TRBV19 to TRBJ2-1; 9 bases agree with TRBD1. Germline V gene data show CDR1 as LNHDA and CDR2 as SQIVND (reference sequence). The V and J ends lost 5 bases and 7 bases, in that order; junction bases with no gene match: 9. This CDR3 comprises 15 residues. This CDR3 is CASSVRQGEGNEQFF. The CDR3 region has the DNA TGTGCCAGTAGTGTTCGACAGGGGGAAGGGAATGAGCAGTTCTTC.

DNA for the CDR3: TGTGCCAGCTCACCACTTAAGGGGTGGGCCACTGAAGCTTTCTTT. It yields the protein CASSPLKGWATEAFF. This chain links TRBV18 with TRBJ1-1, with D possibly TRBD1 on 5 matching bases. V was trimmed by 1 base and J by 4 bases, leaving 13 bases between them. Germline V gene data show CDR1 as KGHSH and CDR2 as LQKENI. CDR3 length equals 15 residues. The full variable domain, rest sourced from reference TRBV18 and TRBJ1-1, is NAGVMQNPRHLVRRRGQEARLRCSPMKGHSHVYWYRQLPEEGLKFMVYLQKENIIDESGMPKERFSAEFPKEGPSILRIQQVVRGDSAAYFCASSPLKGWATEAFFGQGTRLTVV.

The rearrangement joins TRBV11-2 to TRBJ2-3; D is perhaps TRBD2 (6 bases). Trimming took 5 bases from V and 1 from J, leaving 16 bases between them. Looked up from germline, CDR1 is SGHAT and CDR2 is FQNNGV. CDR3 length: 16 residues. CDR3 sequence reads: CASSMEGTYRTDTQYF. The CDR3 region has the DNA TGTGCCAGCAGCATGGAAGGGACTTATCGCACAGATACGCAGTATTTT.

This chain links TRBV4-1 with TRBJ1-1; a weak D match, TRBD1 (5 bases). V gave up 3 bases and J gave up 7 bases, with 12 bases separating them. This CDR3 contains 13 residues. Germline CDR1 reads MGHRA; CDR2 reads YSYEKL. The CDR3 DNA sequence: TGCGCCAGCAGCCACCCCCAGACAGATGAAGCTTTCTTT. Residues: CASSHPQTDEAFF.

The rearrangement joins TRBV27 to TRBJ1-5; D might be TRBD1 (5 bases). Germline values: CDR1 MNHEY, CDR2 SMNVEV (reference sequence). The CDR3 consists of 17 residues. With 3 bases removed from V and 0 bases from J, the gap between germline ends came to 15 bases. The CDR3 bases are TGTGCCAGCAGTTTGGGTCGGGGGTCCCTTAGCAATCAGCCCCAGCATTTT. Its protein is CASSLGRGSLSNQPQHF.

This chain uses TRBV5-8 with TRBJ2-5, with D perhaps matching TRBD1 (6 bases). The germline gives CDR1 SGHTS, CDR2 YDEGEE. The CDR3 totals 15 residues. The V end lost 4 bases, the J end lost 0 bases, and 13 bases lay between the germline ends. The chain's CDR3 is CASSPLGTYQETQYF. The DNA of the CDR3 is TGTGCCAGCAGCCCCCTCGGGACATACCAAGAGACCCAGTACTTC.

This chain uses TRBV7-2 with TRBJ2-7; 9 bases agree with TRBD1. Germline-derived CDR1 and CDR2 are SGHTA and FQGNSA. The CDR3 is 15 residues long. With 5 bases clipped from V and 3 bases from J, the junction kept 8 bases outside the gene matches. DNA for the CDR3: TGTGCCAGCAGCCGGGACAGGGAGTCACGCTACGAGCAGTACGTC. This codes for CASSRDRESRYEQYV.

This rearrangement joins TRBV20-1 to TRBJ2-3; 8 bases align to TRBD2. The CDR3 length is 16 residues. CDR1 DFQATT and CDR2 SNEGSKA come from the germline V gene (reference sequence). The junction had 10 bases not matched to a gene; V was cut back by 3 bases and J by 2 bases. Written as DNA, the CDR3 is TGCAGTGCTAGTGGAAGAGCGGGAGCACTCACAGATACGCAGTATTTT. This codes for CSASGRAGALTDTQYF.

V gene TRBV10-3 combines with J gene TRBJ2-1; 8 nucleotides agree with TRBD2. The CDR3 has 15 residues. The germline V gene encodes CDR1 ENHRY and CDR2 SYGVKD. The V and J ends lost 2 bases and 6 bases, in that order; junction bases with no gene match: 6. CDR3 sequence reads: CAISEGREVGNEQFF. The CDR3 coding sequence is TGTGCCATCAGTGAGGGGCGGGAGGTCGGCAATGAGCAGTTCTTC.

This clone was detected once. The chain links TRBV7-8 to TRBJ1-6, with TRBD1 matching 8 bases. V gave up 2 bases and J gave up 6 bases; unmatched junction bases: 6. The CDR3 is 16 residues long. From germline, CDR1 is SGHVS and CDR2 FQNEAQ. CDR3 DNA: TGTGCCAGCAGCTTATCCCCGGGACAGGTTAATTCACCCCTCCACTTT. The encoded protein is CASSLSPGQVNSPLHF. The full variable domain, in which reference TRBV7-8 and TRBJ1-6 provide the parts outside the CDR3, is GAGVSQSPRYKVAKRGQDVALRCDPISGHVSLFWYQQALGQGPEFLTYFQNEAQLDKSGLPSDRFFAERPEGSVSTLKIQRTQQEDSAVYLCASSLSPGQVNSPLHFGNGTRLTVT.

This clone was observed once. The chain joins TRBV7-6 to TRBJ2-7; 7 bases map to TRBD2. Looked up from germline, CDR1 is SGHVS and CDR2 is FNYEAQ. The CDR3 extends over 15 amino acids. V was pared by 0 bases and J by 3 bases, with 5 bases of the junction left unmatched. CDR3 in amino acids: CASSLAGGPGYEQYV. The CDR3, as DNA: TGTGCCAGCAGCTTAGCGGGAGGGCCGGGCTACGAGCAGTACGTC.

The V gene is TRBV7-3, the J gene TRBJ2-7; 7 bases align to TRBD1. Germline loops: CDR1 SGHTA, CDR2 FQGTGA. V gave up 9 bases and J gave up 0 bases; unmatched junction bases: 5. The length of the CDR3 is 13 residues. CDR3 in amino acids: CASGQANSYEQYF. DNA for the CDR3: TGTGCCAGTGGACAGGCCAACTCCTACGAGCAGTACTTC.

The genes are TRBV6-6 and TRBJ1-3, with a possible D match to TRBD1 (6 bases). CDR1 and CDR2 (germline): MNHNY, SVGAGI (reference sequence). The CDR3 runs 15 residues. The V gene lost 6 bases and the J gene lost 1 base, with 13 bases spanning the gap. As DNA, the CDR3 is TGTGCCAGCAGCGGACAGTTGCATTCTGGAAACACCATATATTTT. This sequence encodes CASSGQLHSGNTIYF.

V gene TRBV7-3 combines with J gene TRBJ1-2; 9 bases agree with TRBD1. CDR3 size: 16 residues. Looked up from germline, CDR1 is SGHTA and CDR2 is FQGTGA. V dropped 2 bases and J dropped 5; count of bases not matched to a gene: 9. This chain's CDR3 is CASSLRPGTGKYGYTF. CDR3 nucleotide sequence: TGTGCCAGCAGCTTACGGCCGGGGACAGGGAAGTATGGCTACACCTTC.

V usage is TRBV5-6 and J usage is TRBJ1-6; 12 positions agree with TRBD1. The V and J ends lost 4 bases and 9 bases, in that order; junction bases with no gene match: 5. Germline lookup yields CDR1 SGHDT and CDR2 YYEEEE. The CDR3 is 15 residues long. CDR3 loop: CASSRDRGLSSPLHF. The CDR3 region has the DNA TGTGCCAGCAGCCGGGACAGGGGGCTTTCTTCACCCCTCCACTTT.